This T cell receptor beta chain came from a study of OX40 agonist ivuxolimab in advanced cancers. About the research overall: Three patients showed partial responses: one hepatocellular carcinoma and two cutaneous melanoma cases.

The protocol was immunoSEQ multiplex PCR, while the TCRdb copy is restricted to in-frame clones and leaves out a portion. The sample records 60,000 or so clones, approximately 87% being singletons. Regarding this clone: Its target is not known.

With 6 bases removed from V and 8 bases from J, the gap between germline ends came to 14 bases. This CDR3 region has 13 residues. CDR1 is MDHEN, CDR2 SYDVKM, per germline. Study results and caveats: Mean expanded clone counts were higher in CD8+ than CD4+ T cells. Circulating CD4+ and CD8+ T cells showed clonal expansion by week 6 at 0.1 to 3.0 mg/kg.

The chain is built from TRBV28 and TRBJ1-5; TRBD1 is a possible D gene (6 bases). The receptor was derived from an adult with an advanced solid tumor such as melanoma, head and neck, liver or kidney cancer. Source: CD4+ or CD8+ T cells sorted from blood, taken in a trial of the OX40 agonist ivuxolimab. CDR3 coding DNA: TGTGCCAGCAGGTACAGGGCCGCGGAGCCCCAGCATTTT. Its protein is CASRYRAAEPQHF.